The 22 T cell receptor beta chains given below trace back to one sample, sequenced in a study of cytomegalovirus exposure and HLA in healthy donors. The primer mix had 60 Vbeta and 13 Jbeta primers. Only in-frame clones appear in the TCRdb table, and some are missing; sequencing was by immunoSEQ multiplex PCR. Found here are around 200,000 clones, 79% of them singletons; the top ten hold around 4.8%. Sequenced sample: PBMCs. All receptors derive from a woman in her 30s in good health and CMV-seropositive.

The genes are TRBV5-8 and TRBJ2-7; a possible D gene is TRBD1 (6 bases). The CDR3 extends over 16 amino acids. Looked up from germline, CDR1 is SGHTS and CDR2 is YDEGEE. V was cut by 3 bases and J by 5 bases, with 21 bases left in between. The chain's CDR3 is CASSSIPGTNPHEQYF. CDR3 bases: TGTGCCAGCAGCTCGATTCCCGGGACAAATCCCCACGAGCAGTACTTC.

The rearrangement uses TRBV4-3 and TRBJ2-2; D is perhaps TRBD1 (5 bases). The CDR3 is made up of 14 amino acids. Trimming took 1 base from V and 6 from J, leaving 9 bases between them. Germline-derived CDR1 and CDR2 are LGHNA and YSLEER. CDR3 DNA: TGCGCCAGCAGCCAAGTTGCAGGGCCCGGGGAGCTGTTTTTT. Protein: CASSQVAGPGELFF.

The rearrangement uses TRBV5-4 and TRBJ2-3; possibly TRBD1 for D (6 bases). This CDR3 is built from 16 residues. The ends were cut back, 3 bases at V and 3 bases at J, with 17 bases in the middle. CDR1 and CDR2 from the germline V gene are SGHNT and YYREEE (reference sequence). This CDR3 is CASSYSGVRLTDTQYF. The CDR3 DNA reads TGTGCCAGCAGCTACTCAGGGGTGAGGCTGACAGATACGCAGTATTTT.

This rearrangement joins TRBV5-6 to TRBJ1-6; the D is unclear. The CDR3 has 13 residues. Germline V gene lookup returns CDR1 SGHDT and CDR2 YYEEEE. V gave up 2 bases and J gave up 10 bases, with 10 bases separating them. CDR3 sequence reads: CASSFLRSSPLHF. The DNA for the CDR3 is TGTGCCAGCAGCTTCCTACGTTCGTCACCCCTCCACTTT.

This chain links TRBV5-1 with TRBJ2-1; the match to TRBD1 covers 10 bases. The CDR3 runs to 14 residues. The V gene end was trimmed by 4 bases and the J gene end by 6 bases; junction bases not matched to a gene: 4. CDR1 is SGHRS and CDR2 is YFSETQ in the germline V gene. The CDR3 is CASSPGQGSNEQFF. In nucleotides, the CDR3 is TGCGCCAGCAGCCCGGGACAGGGGAGCAATGAGCAGTTCTTC.

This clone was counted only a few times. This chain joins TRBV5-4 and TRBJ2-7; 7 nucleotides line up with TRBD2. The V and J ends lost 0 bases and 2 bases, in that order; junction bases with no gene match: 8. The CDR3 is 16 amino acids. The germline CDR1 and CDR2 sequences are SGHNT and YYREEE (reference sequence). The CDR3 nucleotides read TGTGCCAGCAGCTTGGGGGGGGTGCGGGGGACCTACGAGCAGTACTTC. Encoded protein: CASSLGGVRGTYEQYF.

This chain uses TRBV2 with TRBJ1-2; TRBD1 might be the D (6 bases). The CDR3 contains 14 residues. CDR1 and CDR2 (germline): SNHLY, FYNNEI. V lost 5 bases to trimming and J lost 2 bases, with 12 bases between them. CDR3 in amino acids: CASSLIRGNYGYTF. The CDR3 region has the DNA TGTGCCAGCAGTCTTATCAGGGGCAACTATGGCTACACCTTC. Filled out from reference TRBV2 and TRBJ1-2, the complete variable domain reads EPEVTQTPSHQVTQMGQEVILRCVPISNHLYFYWYRQILGQKVEFLVSFYNNEISEKSEIFDDQFSVERPDGSNFTLKIRSTKLEDSAMYFCASSLIRGNYGYTFGSGTRLTVV.

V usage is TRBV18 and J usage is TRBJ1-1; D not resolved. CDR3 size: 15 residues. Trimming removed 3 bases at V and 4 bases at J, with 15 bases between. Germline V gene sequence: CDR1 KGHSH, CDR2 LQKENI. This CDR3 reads CASSPEVEGGTEAFF. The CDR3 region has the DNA TGTGCCAGCTCACCGGAAGTGGAGGGAGGCACTGAAGCTTTCTTT.

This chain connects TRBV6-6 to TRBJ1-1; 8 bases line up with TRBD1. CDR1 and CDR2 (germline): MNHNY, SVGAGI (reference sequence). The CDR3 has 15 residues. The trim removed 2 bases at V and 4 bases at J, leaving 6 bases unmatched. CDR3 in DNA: TGTGCCAGCAGTTACACCCCTACAGGGGGCACTGAAGCTTTCTTT. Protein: CASSYTPTGGTEAFF.

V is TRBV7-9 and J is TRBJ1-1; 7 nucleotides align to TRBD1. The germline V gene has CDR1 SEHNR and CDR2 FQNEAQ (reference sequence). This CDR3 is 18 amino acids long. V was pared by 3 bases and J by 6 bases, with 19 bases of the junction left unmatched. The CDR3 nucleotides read TGTGCCAGCAGCTTTTTAGGCAGGGGGGCCCCAAGGGTGGCTGAAGCTTTCTTT. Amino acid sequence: CASSFLGRGAPRVAEAFF. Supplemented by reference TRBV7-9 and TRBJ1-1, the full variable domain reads DTGVSQNPRHKITKRGQNVTFRCDPISEHNRLYWYRQTLGQGPEFLTYFQNEAQLEKSRLLSDRFSAERPKGSFSTLEIQRTEQGDSAMYLCASSFLGRGAPRVAEAFFGQGTRLTVV.

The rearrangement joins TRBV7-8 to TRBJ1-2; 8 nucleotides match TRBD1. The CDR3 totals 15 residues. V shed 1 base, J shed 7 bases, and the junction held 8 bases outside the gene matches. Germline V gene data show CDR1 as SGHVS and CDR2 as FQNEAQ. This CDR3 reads CASSLGRDRRPGYTF. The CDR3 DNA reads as TGTGCCAGCAGCTTAGGCCGGGACAGGCGGCCTGGCTACACCTTC.

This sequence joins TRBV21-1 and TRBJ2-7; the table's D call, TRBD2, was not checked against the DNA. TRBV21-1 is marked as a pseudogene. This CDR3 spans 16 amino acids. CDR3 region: CASSKVMGGRDYEQYF. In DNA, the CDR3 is TGTGCCAGCAGCAAAGTGATGGGAGGGAGAGACTACGAGCAGTACTTC.

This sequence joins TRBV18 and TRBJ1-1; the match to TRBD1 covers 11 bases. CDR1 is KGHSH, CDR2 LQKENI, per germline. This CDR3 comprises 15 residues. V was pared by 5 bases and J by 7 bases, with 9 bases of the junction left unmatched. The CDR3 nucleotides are TGTGCCAGCTCAGGACAGGGGGCCTTTTACCTTGAAGCTTTCTTT. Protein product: CASSGQGAFYLEAFF.

In DNA form, the CDR3 reads TGTGCCAGCAGTTTAACAAGCTCCTACAATGAGCAGTTCTTC. It specifies CASSLTSSYNEQFF. V is TRBV27 and J is TRBJ2-1; no firm D call. Deletions cut 2 bases from V and 0 bases from J, with 5 bases between. This CDR3 comprises 14 residues. Germline loops: CDR1 MNHEY, CDR2 SMNVEV (reference sequence).

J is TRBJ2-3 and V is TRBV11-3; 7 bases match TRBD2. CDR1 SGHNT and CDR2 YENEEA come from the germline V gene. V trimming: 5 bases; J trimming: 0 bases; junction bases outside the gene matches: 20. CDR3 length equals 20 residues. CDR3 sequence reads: CASSPRLARDLPTSTDTQYF. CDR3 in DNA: TGTGCCAGCAGCCCGAGACTAGCTCGGGACCTCCCCACTAGCACAGATACGCAGTATTTT.

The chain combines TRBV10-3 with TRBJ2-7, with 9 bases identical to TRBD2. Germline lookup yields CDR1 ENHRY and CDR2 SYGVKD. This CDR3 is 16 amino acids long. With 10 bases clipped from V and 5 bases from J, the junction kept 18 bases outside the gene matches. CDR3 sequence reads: CATSRSGSRVENEQYF. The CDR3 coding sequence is TGTGCCACCAGCCGTAGCGGGAGCCGAGTTGAGAACGAGCAGTACTTC.

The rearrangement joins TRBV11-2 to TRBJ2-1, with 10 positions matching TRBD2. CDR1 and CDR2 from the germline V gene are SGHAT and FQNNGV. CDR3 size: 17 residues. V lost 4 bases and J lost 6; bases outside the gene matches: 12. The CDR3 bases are TGTGCCAGCAGCTCCCGGAGAGCGGGGGGGCAGGGCAATGAGCAGTTCTTC. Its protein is CASSSRRAGGQGNEQFF.

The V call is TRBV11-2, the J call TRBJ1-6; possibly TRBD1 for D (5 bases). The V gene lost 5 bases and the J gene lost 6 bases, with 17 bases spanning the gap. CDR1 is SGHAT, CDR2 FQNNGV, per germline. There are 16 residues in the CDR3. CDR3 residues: CASSPDWGRVNSPLHF. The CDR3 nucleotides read TGTGCCAGCAGCCCAGACTGGGGCAGGGTTAATTCACCCCTCCACTTT.

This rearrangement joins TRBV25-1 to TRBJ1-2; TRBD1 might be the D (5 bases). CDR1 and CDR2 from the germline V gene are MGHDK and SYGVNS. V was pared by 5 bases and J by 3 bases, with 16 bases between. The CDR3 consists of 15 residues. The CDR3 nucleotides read TGTGCCAGCAGTCAGTATGGGTCGACAGACTATGGCTACACCTTC. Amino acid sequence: CASSQYGSTDYGYTF.

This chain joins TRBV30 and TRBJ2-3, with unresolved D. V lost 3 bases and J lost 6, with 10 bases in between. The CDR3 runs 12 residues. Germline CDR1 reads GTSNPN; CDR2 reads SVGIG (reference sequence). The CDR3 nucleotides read TGTGCCTGGAGCCGTAAATATGATACGCAGTATTTT. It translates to CAWSRKYDTQYF.

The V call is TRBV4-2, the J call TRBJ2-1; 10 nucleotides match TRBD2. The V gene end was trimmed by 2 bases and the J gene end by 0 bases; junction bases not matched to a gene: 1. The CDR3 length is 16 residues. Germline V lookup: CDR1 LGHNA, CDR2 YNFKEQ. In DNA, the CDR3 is TGTGCCAGCAGCCAACGGACTAGCGGCTCCTACAATGAGCAGTTCTTC. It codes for CASSQRTSGSYNEQFF.

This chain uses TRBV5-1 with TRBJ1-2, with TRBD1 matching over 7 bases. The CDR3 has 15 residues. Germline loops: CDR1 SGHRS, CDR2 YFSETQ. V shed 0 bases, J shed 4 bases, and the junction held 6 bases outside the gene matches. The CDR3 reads CASSLVGTASYGYTF. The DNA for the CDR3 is TGCGCCAGCAGCTTGGTCGGGACAGCCTCCTATGGCTACACCTTC.